This T cell receptor (beta chain) was captured in a study of blood T cells in healthy people across ages. Study summary: About one barcoded beta molecule per two T cells was the capture yield of template switching. Notes on the study in general: Relative to aged donors, long-lived donors carried more naive CD4+ cells and displayed higher diversity. Any conclusive comparison of naive versus antigen-experienced cells was prevented by using unsorted PBMCs.

A second roughly 6 to 11 cycle PCR used barcoded and J-beta primers. MiXCR, applied by TCRdb to the 5' RACE reads, yields one record per CDR3 protein. The sample has about 1.7 million distinct CDR3 sequences; roughly 28% are singletons. Total RNA, at least 5 micrograms per sample, came from PBMCs. The CDR3 spans 13 residues. V lost 10 bases and J lost 4, with 16 bases in between. From germline, CDR1 is MNHEY and CDR2 SVGAGI. This clonotype was seen repeatedly, ten times or more. Its antigen is not known. The receptor comes from a woman under 40 in good health. The sequenced material came from blood. The rearrangement uses TRBV6-5 and TRBJ2-5, with D perhaps assigned TRBD1 or TRBD2 (5 bases each). The CDR3 sequence is CATSVKGRETQYF. As DNA, the CDR3 is TGTGCCACCAGCGTCAAGGGGAGAGAGACCCAGTACTTC.